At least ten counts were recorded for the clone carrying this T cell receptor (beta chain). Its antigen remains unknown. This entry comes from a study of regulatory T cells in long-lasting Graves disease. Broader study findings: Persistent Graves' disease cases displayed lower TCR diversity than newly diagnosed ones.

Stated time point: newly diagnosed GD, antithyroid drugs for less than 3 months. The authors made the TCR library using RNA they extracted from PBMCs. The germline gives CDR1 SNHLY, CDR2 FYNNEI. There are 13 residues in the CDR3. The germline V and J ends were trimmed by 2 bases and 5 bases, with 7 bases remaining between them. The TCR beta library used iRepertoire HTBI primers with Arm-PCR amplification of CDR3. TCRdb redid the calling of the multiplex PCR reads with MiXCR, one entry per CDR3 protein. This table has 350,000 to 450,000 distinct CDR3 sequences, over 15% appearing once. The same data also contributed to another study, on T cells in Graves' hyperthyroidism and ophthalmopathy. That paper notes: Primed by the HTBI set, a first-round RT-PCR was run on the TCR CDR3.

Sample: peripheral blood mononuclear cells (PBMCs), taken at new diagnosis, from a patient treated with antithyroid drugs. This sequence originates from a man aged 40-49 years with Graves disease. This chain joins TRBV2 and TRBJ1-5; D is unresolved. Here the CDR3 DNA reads TGTGCCAGCAGTGAACAGACCGATCAGCCCCAGCATTTT. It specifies CASSEQTDQPQHF.